This TCR beta chain originates from a study of blood T cell repertoires in COVID-19. Original handling: Quantification of nucleated cells was approximated via reference gene primer amplification. This table comes from immunoSEQ multiplex PCR, and its TCRdb copy is limited to in-frame clones, with some not included. D and trimming come from the DNA, and the V and J calls and clone size come from that table. The table lists fewer than 200,000 clones, 83% of them singletons, with 7.6% in the top ten. The CDR3 totals 15 residues. Germline V gives CDR1 SGHTA, CDR2 FQGNSA. V was cut by 1 base and J by 2 bases, with 12 bases left in between. The Seattle site enrolled patients during active infection and followed them longitudinally.

The TCR comes from a woman between 70 and 85 years old with COVID-19, enrolled during active disease. Sequenced material: peripheral blood. The V and J genes are TRBV7-2 and TRBJ2-7; no firm D call. The CDR3 spells CASSLGRGRAYEQYF. CDR3 sequence (DNA): TGTGCCAGCAGCTTAGGTCGTGGGCGAGCCTACGAGCAGTACTTC. The complete variable domain, with remaining parts taken from reference TRBV7-2 and TRBJ2-7, reads GAGVSQSPSNKVTEKGKDVELRCDPISGHTALYWYRQSLGQGLEFLIYFQGNSAPDKSGLPSDRFSAERTGGSVSTLTIQRTQQEDSAVYLCASSLGRGRAYEQYFGPGTRLTVT.